A selection of T cell receptor beta chains follows, all from one sample in a study of cytomegalovirus exposure and HLA in healthy donors. The table came from immunoSEQ multiplex PCR; TCRdb's copy has only in-frame clones and leaves some out. In the table there are tens of thousands of clones, about 72% of which are singletons. The sample consisted of PBMCs. These receptors all stem from a man under 40 in good health and CMV-seronegative. Each CDR3 is given with its conserved first and last residue. A D gene is named only where the DNA matches it firmly. Rows give clone size only sometimes, using once, few, many, or a class for an expanded clone.

>.|TRBV2|TRBJ2-5|few
CASGARVLQETQYF
>TRBD1|TRBV6-5|TRBJ1-2|.
CASSTDRGNGYTF
>TRBD2|TRBV10-3|TRBJ2-3|.
CAISGTGGPRDTQYF
>TRBD1|TRBV29-1|TRBJ1-2|.
CSARDRGYSGYTF
>.|TRBV27|TRBJ2-1|.
CASSSQGEENEQFF
>TRBD1|TRBV7-9|TRBJ1-3|.
CASSFWQGVNTIYF
>TRBD1|TRBV6-6|TRBJ2-2|.
CASSYQGANTGELFF
>.|TRBV19|TRBJ1-2|.
CASSGERGGVCTF
>TRBD1|TRBV7-2|TRBJ1-5|few
CASSSDRVQPQHF
>.|TRBV6-5|TRBJ2-5|.
CASSYTRSETQYF
>.|TRBV6-5|TRBJ1-3|.
CASSYSGGPSGNTIYF
>.|TRBV19|TRBJ1-5|.
CASSNSAGPQHF
>.|TRBV27|TRBJ2-7|.
CASSLSRVDYEQYF
>TRBD1|TRBV6-5|TRBJ1-3|.
CASRTGGGNTIYF
>.|TRBV29-1|TRBJ2-5|few
CSVLGLRWEQYF
>.|TRBV10-2|TRBJ2-1|few
CASSGRKGDDGGEQFF
>.|TRBV6-1|TRBJ2-7|.
CASKYQGPISYEQYF
>TRBD1|TRBV4-1|TRBJ1-2|.
CASSPRETGILDGYTF
>TRBD2|TRBV6-5|TRBJ2-1|.
CASSYSPRGGEQFF
>.|TRBV2|TRBJ2-7|.
CASSVGTNYEQYF
>TRBD2|TRBV5-1|TRBJ2-3|.
CASSLIPRSAGGTDTQYF
>TRBD1|TRBV4-3|TRBJ1-4|.
CASSLAGTGSKKLFF
>.|TRBV5-1|TRBJ1-1|once
CASSLVGGRNTEAFF
>.|TRBV28|TRBJ2-3|.
CASSFYAGTADTQYF
>.|TRBV6-5|TRBJ2-7|.
CASSPLSQVYEQYF
>TRBD1|TRBV6-5|TRBJ2-7|few
CASSSPTGGSYEQYF
>.|TRBV20-1|TRBJ1-1|.
CSATPDRQAFF
>TRBD1|TRBV14|TRBJ2-7|.
CASSHRDRGHHEQYF
>.|TRBV27|TRBJ2-3|once
CASIGGGTDTQYF
>TRBD1|TRBV10-3|TRBJ2-3|.
CAISGQGSTDTQYF
>.|TRBV7-2|TRBJ2-7|large
CASSLGVRAGYEQYF
>.|TRBV10-3|TRBJ1-1|.
CAISELGPVNTEAFF
>TRBD2|TRBV9|TRBJ2-3|once
CASSALAGATDTQYF
>.|TRBV4-1|TRBJ2-5|.
CASSQGPSEETQYF
>TRBD2|TRBV5-1|TRBJ2-6|.
CASKETSGITGANVLTF
>.|TRBV6-5|TRBJ1-1|.
CASSWESGGEAFF
>.|TRBV6-1|TRBJ1-4|.
CASTRTVNEKLFF
>TRBD1|TRBV4-2|TRBJ1-4|.
CASSQGNGQGNEKLFF
>.|TRBV29-1|TRBJ2-5|.
CSVMIRLVRAETQYF
>.|TRBV28|TRBJ2-3|.
CASSREFGTDTQYF
>.|TRBV4-3|TRBJ2-3|.
CASSQGGGDIDTDTQYF
>.|TRBV29-1|TRBJ1-5|.
CSVVSGGGLNQPQHF
>TRBD1|TRBV5-1|TRBJ1-1|.
CASSLGTGNSGEAFF
>.|TRBV4-3|TRBJ1-1|.
CASSQDASAATAEAFF
>TRBD2|TRBV29-1|TRBJ2-1|.
CSVVWTSGNEQFF